This paragraph reports one T cell receptor (beta chain). This entry is derived from a study of tumour-infiltrating T cells in Burkitt lymphoma. Study-wide background: Overall and progression-free survival were predicted by productive clonality.

CDR3 size: 16 residues. Germline V gene lookup returns CDR1 MGHRA and CDR2 YSYEKL. The junction had 6 bases not matched to a gene; V was cut back by 3 bases and J by 3 bases. TCRdb's table, derived via immunoSEQ multiplex PCR, lists solely in-frame clones and lacks some. The sample shows around 8,000 clones, roughly two thirds of them seen only once. The source material was tumor tissue. The sequence was obtained from a human donor with diffuse large B-cell lymphoma. The rearrangement links TRBV4-1 to TRBJ2-2; the match to TRBD2 covers 8 bases. The CDR3 protein is CASSHGAGGYTGELFF. CDR3 sequence (DNA): TGCGCCAGCAGCCACGGTGCGGGGGGCTACACCGGGGAGCTGTTTTTT.